These 2 T cell receptor beta chains were sequenced from one sample in a study of Tregs in tolerant kidney transplant recipients (dated by TCRdb to 2018 to 2020). Library preparation used the immunoSEQ multiplex PCR assay. The immuneACCESS repertoire file appears here via TCRdb, limited to in-frame rearrangements. These files lack a portion of the clones; in checked studies, under half of the deficit traces to unresolved V genes, and the cause of the others is not known. The sample table records about 81,000 clones; roughly nine tenths of these occur just once. Jointly, the top ten make up roughly 1.5% of the sample. The transplants used related donors with nonmyeloablative bone marrow transplantation, and mixed chimerism in the human trials was transient. Source: CD4+ T cells from blood (PBMCs), taken 24 months after the transplant. The receptors stem from a human patient who received a combined kidney and bone marrow transplant. A transplant means some T cells may be of graft donor rather than patient origin.

This clone was seen only a few times. The chain has TRBV7-7 and TRBJ2-1, with D tentatively TRBD2 (6 bases). CDR3 length: 14 amino acids. In germline, CDR1 is SSHAT, CDR2 FNYEAQ (reference sequence). Trimming removed 4 bases at V and 6 bases at J, with 13 bases between. The CDR3: CASSSDLRGNEQFF. CDR3 DNA sequence: TGTGCCAGCAGCTCCGATCTGCGGGGCAATGAGCAGTTCTTC.

V is TRBV5-6 and J is TRBJ2-3, with 16 bases fitting TRBD2. Per germline, CDR1 SGHDT and CDR2 YYEEEE. J was trimmed by 2 bases and V by 0 bases; bases with no gene match: 3. The CDR3 is made up of 18 amino acids. CDR3 sequence reads: CASSLAGTSGGATDTQYF. The CDR3 nucleotides read TGTGCCAGCAGCTTGGCCGGGACTAGCGGGGGGGCCACAGATACGCAGTATTTT.